The rows below give T cell receptor beta chains drawn from one sample of a study of regulatory T cells in long-lasting Graves disease. Via MiXCR, TCRdb re-called the multiplex PCR reads, giving one row per CDR3 protein. This table has some 460,000 distinct CDR3 sequences, 16% appearing once. In addition, the sample was reused for a study of T cells in Graves' hyperthyroidism and ophthalmopathy.

The material sequenced was peripheral blood mononuclear cells (PBMCs), taken at new diagnosis, from a patient treated with antithyroid drugs. The receptor set was obtained from a middle-aged man with Graves disease. The CDR3 runs from the conserved cysteine through the conserved F or W. A D gene is named only where the DNA matches it firmly.

TRBD1	TRBV6-2/TRBV6-3	TRBJ1-5	CASRDRGKQPQHF
-	TRBV11-2	TRBJ2-7	CASSLDRGREQYF
-	TRBV6-2/TRBV6-3	TRBJ1-1	CASSYGQLNTEAFF
-	TRBV18	TRBJ1-1	CASSLRPSEAFF
TRBD2	TRBV28	TRBJ2-3	CASSLPGRAGADTQYF
-	TRBV19	TRBJ2-7	CASSNWGRGNYEQYF
-	TRBV12-3/TRBV12-4	TRBJ1-1	CASSLGTGAFF
-	TRBV20-1	TRBJ2-3	CSAPRTTDTQYF
-	TRBV29-1	TRBJ2-2	CSVGETTGELFF
-	TRBV20-1	TRBJ2-7	CSARIPHDPREQYF
-	TRBV7-6	TRBJ1-2	CASRPRESLYTF
-	TRBV18	TRBJ1-2	CASSQQVNYGYTF
TRBD1	TRBV6-4	TRBJ2-2	CASSTGDANTGELFF
-	TRBV11-3	TRBJ2-1	CASSLRGRGYNEQFF
TRBD1	TRBV11-1	TRBJ2-7	CASSPRRTGVYEQYF
-	TRBV5-1	TRBJ2-3	CASSGKGVWDTQYF
TRBD1	TRBV28	TRBJ2-7	CASEEDRGNEQYF
TRBD2	TRBV11-2	TRBJ2-3	CASSLGGTSQTYTDTQYF
-	TRBV10-3	TRBJ1-2	CAIRSGPGGYTF
TRBD2	TRBV6-1	TRBJ2-1	CASRLTSGRQFRQFF
TRBD2	TRBV20-1	TRBJ2-5	CSASQSGSVSETQYF
TRBD1	TRBV5-1	TRBJ2-2	CASSARQGSNTGELFF
-	TRBV3-1	TRBJ2-1	CASSPLAAGGNEQFF
-	TRBV6-2/TRBV6-3	TRBJ1-1	CASSYGGTEAFF
-	TRBV12-3/TRBV12-4	TRBJ2-3	CASRDPGPRTQYF
-	TRBV28	TRBJ1-3	CASSPPTGNRNTIYF
TRBD2	TRBV4-1	TRBJ2-5	CASSRGTSGGETQYF